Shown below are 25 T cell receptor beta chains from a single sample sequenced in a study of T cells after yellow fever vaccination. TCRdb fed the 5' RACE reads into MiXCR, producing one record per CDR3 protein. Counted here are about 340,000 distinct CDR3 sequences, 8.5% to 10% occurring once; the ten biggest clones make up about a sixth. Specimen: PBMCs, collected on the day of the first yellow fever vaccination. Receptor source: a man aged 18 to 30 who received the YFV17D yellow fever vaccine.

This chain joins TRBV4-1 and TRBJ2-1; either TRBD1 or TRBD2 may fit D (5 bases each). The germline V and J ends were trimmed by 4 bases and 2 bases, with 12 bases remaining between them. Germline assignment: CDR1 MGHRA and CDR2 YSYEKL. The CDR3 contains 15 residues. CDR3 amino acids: CASSPRDLTYNEQFF. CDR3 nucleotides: TGCGCCAGCAGCCCCCGGGACCTAACCTACAATGAGCAGTTCTTC.

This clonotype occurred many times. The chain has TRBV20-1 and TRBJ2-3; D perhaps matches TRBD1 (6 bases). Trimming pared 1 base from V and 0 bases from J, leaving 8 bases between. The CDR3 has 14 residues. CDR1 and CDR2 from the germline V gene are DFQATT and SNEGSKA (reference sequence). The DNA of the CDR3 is TGCAGTGCTAGAGGGGGGCCCAGCACAGATACGCAGTATTTT. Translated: CSARGGPSTDTQYF.

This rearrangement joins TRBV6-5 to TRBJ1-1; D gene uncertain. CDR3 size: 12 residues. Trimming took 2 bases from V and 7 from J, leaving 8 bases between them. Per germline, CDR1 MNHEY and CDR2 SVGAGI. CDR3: CASSYAEGEAFF. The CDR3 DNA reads TGTGCCAGCAGTTACGCGGAGGGTGAAGCTTTCTTT.

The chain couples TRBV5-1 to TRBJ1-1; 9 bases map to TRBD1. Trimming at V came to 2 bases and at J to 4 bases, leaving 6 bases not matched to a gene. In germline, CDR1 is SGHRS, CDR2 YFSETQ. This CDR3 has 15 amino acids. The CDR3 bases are TGCGCCAGCAGCTTAACAGGGGGCATCGTCACTGAAGCTTTCTTT. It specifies CASSLTGGIVTEAFF.

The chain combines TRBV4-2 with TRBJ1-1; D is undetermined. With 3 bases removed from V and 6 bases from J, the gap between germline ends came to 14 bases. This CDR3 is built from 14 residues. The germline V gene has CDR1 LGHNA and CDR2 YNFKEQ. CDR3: CASSHPSGSAEAFF. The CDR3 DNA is TGTGCCAGCAGCCATCCGTCGGGGAGCGCTGAAGCTTTCTTT.

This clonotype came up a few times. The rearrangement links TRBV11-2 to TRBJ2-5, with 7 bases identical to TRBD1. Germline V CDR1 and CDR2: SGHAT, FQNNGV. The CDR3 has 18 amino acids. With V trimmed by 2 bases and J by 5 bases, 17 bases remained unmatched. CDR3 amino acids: CASSLSSRSGGFPETQYF. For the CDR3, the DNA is TGTGCCAGCAGCTTATCATCGAGGTCAGGGGGTTTTCCGGAGACCCAGTACTTC. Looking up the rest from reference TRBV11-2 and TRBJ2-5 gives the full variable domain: EAGVAQSPRYKIIEKRQSVAFWCNPISGHATLYWYQQILGQGPKLLIQFQNNGVVDDSQLPKDRFSAERLKGVDSTLKIQPAKLEDSAVYLCASSLSSRSGGFPETQYFGPGTRLLVL.

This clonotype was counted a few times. The CDR3, as DNA: TGTGCCAGCAGCTTGGCCCGGGGAGGCTCAAACTATGGCTACACCTTC. Translation gives CASSLARGGSNYGYTF. The V and J genes are TRBV5-4 and TRBJ1-2; D call uncertain. Trimming removed 0 bases at V and 2 bases at J, with 14 bases between. Germline V gene data show CDR1 as SGHNT and CDR2 as YYREEE (reference sequence). This CDR3 is 16 amino acids long. The entire variable domain, with the rest obtained from reference TRBV5-4 and TRBJ1-2, is as follows: ETGVTQSPTHLIKTRGQQVTLRCSSQSGHNTVSWYQQALGQGPQFIFQYYREEENGRGNFPPRFSGLQFPNYSSELNVNALELDDSALYLCASSLARGGSNYGYTFGSGTRLTVV.

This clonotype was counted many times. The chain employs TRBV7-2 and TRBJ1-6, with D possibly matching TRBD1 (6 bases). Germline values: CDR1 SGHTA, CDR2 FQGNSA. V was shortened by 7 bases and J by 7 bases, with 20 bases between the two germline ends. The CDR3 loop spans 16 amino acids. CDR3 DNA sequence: TGTGCCAGCACCTCGATCCGACAGGCACTAAATTCACCCCTCCACTTT. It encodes CASTSIRQALNSPLHF.

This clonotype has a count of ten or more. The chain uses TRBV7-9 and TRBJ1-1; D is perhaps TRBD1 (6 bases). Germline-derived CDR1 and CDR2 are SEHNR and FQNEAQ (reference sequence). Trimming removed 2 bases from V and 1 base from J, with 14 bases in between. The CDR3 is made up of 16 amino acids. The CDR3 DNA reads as TGTGCCAGCAGCTTACGAGAGGGAGGGGGGAACACTGAAGCTTTCTTT. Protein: CASSLREGGGNTEAFF.

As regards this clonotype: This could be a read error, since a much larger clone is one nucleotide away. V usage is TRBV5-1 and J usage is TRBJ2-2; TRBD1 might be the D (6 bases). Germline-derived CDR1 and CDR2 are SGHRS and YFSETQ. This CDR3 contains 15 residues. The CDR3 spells CTSAIRGEGTGELFF. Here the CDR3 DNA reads TGCACCAGCGCCATCAGGGGAGAAGGGACCGGGGAGCTGTTTTTT.

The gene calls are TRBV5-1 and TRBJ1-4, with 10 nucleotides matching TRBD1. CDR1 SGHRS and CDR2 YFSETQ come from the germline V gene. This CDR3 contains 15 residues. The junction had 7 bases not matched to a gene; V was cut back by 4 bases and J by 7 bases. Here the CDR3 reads CASSPTGGAGEKLFF. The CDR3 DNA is TGCGCCAGCAGCCCGACAGGGGGCGCGGGTGAAAAACTGTTTTTT.

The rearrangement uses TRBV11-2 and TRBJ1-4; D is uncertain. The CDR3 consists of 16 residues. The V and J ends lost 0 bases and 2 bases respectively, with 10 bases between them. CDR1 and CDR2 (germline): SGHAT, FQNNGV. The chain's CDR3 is CASSLEKGVTNEKLFF. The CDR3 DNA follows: TGTGCCAGCAGCTTAGAGAAGGGAGTGACTAATGAAAAACTGTTTTTT.

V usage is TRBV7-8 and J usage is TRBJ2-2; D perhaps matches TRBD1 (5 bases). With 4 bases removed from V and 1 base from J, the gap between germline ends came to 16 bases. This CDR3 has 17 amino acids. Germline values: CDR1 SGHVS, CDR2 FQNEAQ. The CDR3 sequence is CASSSAPGFQNTGELFF. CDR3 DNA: TGTGCCAGCAGCTCAGCACCAGGGTTTCAGAACACCGGGGAGCTGTTTTTT.

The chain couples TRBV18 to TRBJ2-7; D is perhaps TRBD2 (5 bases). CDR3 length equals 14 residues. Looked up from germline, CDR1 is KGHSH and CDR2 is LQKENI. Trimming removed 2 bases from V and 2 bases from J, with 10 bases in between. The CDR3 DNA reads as TGTGCCAGCTCACCAGCGGGCGGTGCCTACGAGCAGTACGTC. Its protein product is CASSPAGGAYEQYV.

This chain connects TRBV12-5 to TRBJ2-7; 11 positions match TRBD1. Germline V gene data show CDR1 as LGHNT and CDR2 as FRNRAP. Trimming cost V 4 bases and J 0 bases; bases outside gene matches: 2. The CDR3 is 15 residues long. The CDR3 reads CASGSGTGGSYEQYF. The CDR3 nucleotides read TGTGCTAGTGGTTCCGGGACAGGGGGCTCCTACGAGCAGTACTTC.

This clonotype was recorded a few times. CDR3 sequence: CATSDSSGGARTDTQYF. CDR3 nucleotides: TGTGCCACCAGTGACTCCTCAGGGGGGGCCCGCACAGATACGCAGTATTTT. The chain uses TRBV24-1 and TRBJ2-3; D possibly uses TRBD1 or TRBD2 (7 bases each). The CDR3 covers 17 residues. Germline V lookup: CDR1 KGHDR, CDR2 SFDVKD. The V gene lost 4 bases and the J gene lost 1 base, with 17 bases spanning the gap.

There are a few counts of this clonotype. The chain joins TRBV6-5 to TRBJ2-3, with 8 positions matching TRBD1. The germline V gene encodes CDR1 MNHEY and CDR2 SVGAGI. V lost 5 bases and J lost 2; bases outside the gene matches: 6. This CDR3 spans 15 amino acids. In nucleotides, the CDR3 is TGTGCCAGCAGTCTACAGGGGGTCCACACAGATACGCAGTATTTT. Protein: CASSLQGVHTDTQYF.

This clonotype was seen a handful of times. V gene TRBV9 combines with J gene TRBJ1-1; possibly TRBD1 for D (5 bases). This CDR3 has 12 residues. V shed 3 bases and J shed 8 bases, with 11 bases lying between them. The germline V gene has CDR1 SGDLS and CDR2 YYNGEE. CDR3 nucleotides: TGTGCCAGCAGCGATTCGGGACCCGAAGCTTTCTTT. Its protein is CASSDSGPEAFF. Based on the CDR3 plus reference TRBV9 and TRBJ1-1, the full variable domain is DSGVTQTPKHLITATGQRVTLRCSPRSGDLSVYWYQQSLDQGLQFLIQYYNGEERAKGNILERFSAQQFPDLHSELNLSSLELGDSALYFCASSDSGPEAFFGQGTRLTVV.

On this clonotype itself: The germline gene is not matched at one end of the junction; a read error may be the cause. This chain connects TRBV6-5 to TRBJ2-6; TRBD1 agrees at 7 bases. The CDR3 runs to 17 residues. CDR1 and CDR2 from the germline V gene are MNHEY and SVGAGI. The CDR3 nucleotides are TGTGCCAGCAGTTACGGGACAGTGAGCTCTGGGGCCAACGTCCAGACTTTC. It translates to CASSYGTVSSGANVQTF.

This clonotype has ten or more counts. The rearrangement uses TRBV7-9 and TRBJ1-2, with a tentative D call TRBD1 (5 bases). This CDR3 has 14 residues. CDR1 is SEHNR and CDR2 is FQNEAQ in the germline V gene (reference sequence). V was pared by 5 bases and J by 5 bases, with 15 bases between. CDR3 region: CASSRGETAYGYTF. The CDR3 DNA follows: TGTGCCAGCAGCCGAGGCGAGACAGCATATGGCTACACCTTC.

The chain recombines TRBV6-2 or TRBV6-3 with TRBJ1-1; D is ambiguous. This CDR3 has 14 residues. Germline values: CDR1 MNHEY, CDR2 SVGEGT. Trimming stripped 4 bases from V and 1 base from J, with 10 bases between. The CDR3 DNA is TGTGCCAGCAGTTCACGGCGGAAGAACACTGAAGCTTTCTTT. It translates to CASSSRRKNTEAFF.

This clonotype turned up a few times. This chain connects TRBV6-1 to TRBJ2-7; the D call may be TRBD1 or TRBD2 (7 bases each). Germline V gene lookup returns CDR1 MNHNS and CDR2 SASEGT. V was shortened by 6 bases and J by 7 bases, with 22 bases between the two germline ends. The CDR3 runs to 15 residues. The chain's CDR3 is CASSSRGGQTSEQYF. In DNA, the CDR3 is TGTGCCAGCAGCTCGAGGGGGGGACAGACTTCGGAGCAGTACTTC.

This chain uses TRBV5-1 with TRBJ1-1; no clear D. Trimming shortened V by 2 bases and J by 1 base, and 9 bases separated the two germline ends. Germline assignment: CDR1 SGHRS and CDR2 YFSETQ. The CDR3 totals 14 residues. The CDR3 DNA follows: TGCGCCAGCAGCTTTCAATCCCCGAACACTGAAGCTTTCTTT. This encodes CASSFQSPNTEAFF. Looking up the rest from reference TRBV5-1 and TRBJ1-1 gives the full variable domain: KAGVTQTPRYLIKTRGQQVTLSCSPISGHRSVSWYQQTPGQGLQFLFEYFSETQRNKGNFPGRFSGRQFSNSRSEMNVSTLELGDSALYLCASSFQSPNTEAFFGQGTRLTVV.

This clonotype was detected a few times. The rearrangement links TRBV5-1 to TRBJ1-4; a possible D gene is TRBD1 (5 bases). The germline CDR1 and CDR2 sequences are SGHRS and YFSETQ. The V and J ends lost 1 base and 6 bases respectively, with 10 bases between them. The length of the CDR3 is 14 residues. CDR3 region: CASSLWGGDEKLFF. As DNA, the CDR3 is TGCGCCAGCAGCTTGTGGGGAGGGGATGAAAAACTGTTTTTT.

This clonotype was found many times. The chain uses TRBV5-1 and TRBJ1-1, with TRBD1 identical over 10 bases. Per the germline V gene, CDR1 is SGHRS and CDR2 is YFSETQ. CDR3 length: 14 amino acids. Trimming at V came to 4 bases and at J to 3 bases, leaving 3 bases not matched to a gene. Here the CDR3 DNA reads TGCGCCAGCAGCACGGGACAGGGGTACACTGAAGCTTTCTTT. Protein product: CASSTGQGYTEAFF.